This T cell receptor (beta chain) was sequenced in a study of control samples from healthy donors and cancer patients. Here immunoSEQ multiplex PCR was the method, and the copy in TCRdb shows in-frame clones only, minus some. The sample holds tens of thousands of clones, over 75% seen once. The sequence was collected from a woman in her fifties or sixties with head and neck cancer. Sequencing was done on a sample of PBMCs.

CDR3 sequence (DNA): TGTGCCAGCAGCTTAGAACAGTATGAAAAACTGTTTTTT. Amino acid sequence: CASSLEQYEKLFF. The chain links TRBV11-2 to TRBJ1-4; no firm D call. Trimming removed 0 bases at V and 6 bases at J, with 5 bases between. The germline V gene has CDR1 SGHAT and CDR2 FQNNGV. CDR3 size: 13 residues. Supplemented by reference TRBV11-2 and TRBJ1-4, the full variable domain reads EAGVAQSPRYKIIEKRQSVAFWCNPISGHATLYWYQQILGQGPKLLIQFQNNGVVDDSQLPKDRFSAERLKGVDSTLKIQPAKLEDSAVYLCASSLEQYEKLFFGSGTQLSVL.